Listed here are 27 T cell receptor beta chains from one sample, sequenced in a study of vaccination and CD4 T cells after COVID-19. The Oncomine TCR Beta short-read assay was applied to DNA of cultured CD4+ T cells. One entry per CDR3 protein, called by TCRdb with MiXCR from the PCR reads. The profile shows fewer than 3,000 distinct CDR3 sequences, roughly 84% of them singletons. Regarding treatment: roughly 10-day PBMC culture with coronavirus spike peptide pools or control peptides (ViraFEST assay). The antigens these receptors bind are not known. The sample was CD4+ T cells from blood, cultured in vitro. The origin of the receptors is a human donor who had recovered from COVID-19.

The chain couples TRBV9 to TRBJ1-2, with D possibly being TRBD1 (5 bases). This CDR3 is 12 amino acids long. Germline CDR1 SGDLS, CDR2 YYNGEE. Trimming shortened V by 7 bases and J by 4 bases, and 11 bases separated the two germline ends. As DNA, the CDR3 is TGTGCCAGCGGGACGGGGAGCTATGGCTACACCTTC. This encodes CASGTGSYGYTF.

This chain uses TRBV7-2 with TRBJ2-7; tentatively, D is TRBD2 (6 bases). The CDR3 is made up of 14 amino acids. CDR1 and CDR2 (germline): SGHTA, FQGNSA. Trimming cost V 5 bases and J 7 bases, with 18 bases left between them. In DNA form, the CDR3 reads TGTGCCAGCAGCATCATGCGAGGGGCGGGGGAGCAGTACTTC. Its translation: CASSIMRGAGEQYF.

The J gene is TRBJ1-3, the V gene TRBV6-5; tentatively, D is TRBD1 (5 bases). The V gene's germline CDR1 is MNHEY and CDR2 SVGAGI. The germline V and J ends were trimmed by 4 bases and 3 bases, with 13 bases remaining between them. The CDR3 is made up of 15 amino acids. The CDR3 sequence: CASSSLGAYGNTIYF. The CDR3 DNA sequence: TGTGCCAGCAGTTCGCTTGGGGCTTATGGAAACACCATATATTTT.

This sequence joins TRBV14 and TRBJ1-2; D is uncertain. The V end was cut by 0 bases, the J end by 4 bases, with 9 bases between. This CDR3 contains 14 residues. Per the germline V gene, CDR1 is SGHDN and CDR2 is FVKESK. CDR3 DNA sequence: TGTGCCAGCAGCCAAGACGGTAGATTCTATGGCTACACCTTC. Translated, it gives CASSQDGRFYGYTF.

The J gene is TRBJ2-3, the V gene TRBV7-3; 8 positions match TRBD2. The germline V gene has CDR1 SGHTA and CDR2 FQGTGA. The J segment lost 2 bases and the V segment lost 5 bases, leaving 21 bases of the junction unmatched. CDR3 size: 20 residues. The CDR3 nucleotides are TGTGCCAGCAGCCTCCGTCGCTACTCCGTCGGGGGGGGGTCCACAGATACGCAGTATTTT. Encoded protein: CASSLRRYSVGGGSTDTQYF.

The chain links TRBV6-1 to TRBJ1-5; TRBD1 aligns across 12 bases. V lost 5 bases and J lost 4; bases outside the gene matches: 6. CDR1 MNHNS and CDR2 SASEGT come from the germline V gene. CDR3 length: 16 residues. CDR3 amino acids: CASSTGQGAINQPQHF. The CDR3, as DNA: TGTGCCAGCAGTACGGGACAGGGGGCGATAAATCAGCCCCAGCATTTT.

The chain has TRBV20-1 and TRBJ1-1; 7 bases map to TRBD1. Germline V gene data show CDR1 as DFQATT and CDR2 as SNEGSKA (reference sequence). This CDR3 has 13 residues. V was clipped by 6 bases and J by 0 bases; unmatched bases: 4. The CDR3 DNA is TGCAGTGCCCCTGGACAGGTGAACACTGAAGCTTTCTTT. Translation: CSAPGQVNTEAFF.

J is TRBJ2-1 and V is TRBV24-1, with D perhaps TRBD1 (6 bases). CDR3 size: 13 residues. Germline V gene data show CDR1 as KGHDR and CDR2 as SFDVKD. The germline V and J ends were trimmed by 1 base and 6 bases, with 6 bases remaining between them. For the CDR3, the DNA is TGTGCCACCAGTGATTTAGGGGGCAATGAGCAGTTCTTC. Its protein product is CATSDLGGNEQFF.

The chain is built from TRBV4-1 and TRBJ1-1; D is ambiguous. The CDR3 totals 15 residues. Germline V gives CDR1 MGHRA, CDR2 YSYEKL. V was trimmed by 0 bases and J by 1 base, leaving 9 bases between them. DNA of the CDR3: TGCGCCAGCAGCCAAGATTCGGCAAGGAACACTGAAGCTTTCTTT. This sequence encodes CASSQDSARNTEAFF.

The gene calls are TRBV7-3 and TRBJ1-2, with TRBD1 matching 7 bases. V lost 7 bases, J lost 6 bases, and 8 bases stayed unmatched. The CDR3 extends over 13 amino acids. Germline-derived CDR1 and CDR2 are SGHTA and FQGTGA. The CDR3 loop reads CASNQGVEDGYTF. CDR3 bases: TGTGCCAGCAACCAGGGGGTGGAGGATGGCTACACCTTC. The full variable domain, rest sourced from reference TRBV7-3 and TRBJ1-2, is GAGVSQTPSNKVTEKGKYVELRCDPISGHTALYWYRQSLGQGPEFLIYFQGTGAADDSGLPNDRFFAVRPEGSVSTLKIQRTERGDSAVYLCASNQGVEDGYTFGSGTRLTVV.

J is TRBJ1-5 and V is TRBV20-1; 9 bases are a match to TRBD1. J gave up 6 bases and V 5 bases, and 11 bases lay outside the gene matches. Germline CDR1 is DFQATT and CDR2 is SNEGSKA (reference sequence). The CDR3 loop spans 15 amino acids. In nucleotides, the CDR3 is TGCAGTGCTGGGGGCACAGGGGGCCAGGGTCAGCCCCAGCATTTT. This encodes CSAGGTGGQGQPQHF.

The CDR3 DNA reads TGTGCCAGCAGTGGTCCGACAGGGACGTTTAACTATGGCTACACCTTC. It encodes CASSGPTGTFNYGYTF. The chain is built from TRBV6-1 and TRBJ1-2; 7 bases fit TRBD1. Germline V CDR1 and CDR2: MNHNS, SASEGT. This CDR3 has 16 residues. V lost 4 bases, J lost 1 base, and 9 bases stayed unmatched.

The chain couples TRBV20-1 to TRBJ1-5; D not certain. Deletions cut 2 bases from V and 5 bases from J, with 13 bases between. The CDR3 is 14 residues long. Germline CDR1 DFQATT, CDR2 SNEGSKA (reference sequence). In DNA, the CDR3 is TGCAGTGCTAGATCCCGAAAACCCGATCAGCCCCAGCATTTT. Translated: CSARSRKPDQPQHF.

This clonotype was detected only once. The chain combines TRBV20-1 with TRBJ1-5; 10 nucleotides match TRBD1. Trimming took 4 bases from V and 5 from J; bases not matched to a gene: 11. Germline V gene data show CDR1 as DFQATT and CDR2 as SNEGSKA (reference sequence). The CDR3 length is 16 residues. CDR3: CSAIPGQGVRDQPQHF. CDR3 DNA sequence: TGCAGTGCTATCCCCGGACAGGGGGTTAGGGATCAGCCCCAGCATTTT.

The chain recombines TRBV2 with TRBJ1-2; a weak D match, TRBD1 (6 bases). CDR3 size: 14 residues. CDR1 SNHLY and CDR2 FYNNEI come from the germline V gene. The ends were cut back, 4 bases at V and 7 bases at J, with 16 bases in the middle. CDR3 in DNA: TGTGCCAGCAGTGTGGGCAGGGGTGAGCGTGGCTACACCTTC. It codes for CASSVGRGERGYTF.

The chain links TRBV2 to TRBJ2-6; D ambiguous. Germline-derived CDR1 and CDR2 are SNHLY and FYNNEI. This CDR3 spans 15 amino acids. Between the trimmed V and J ends, which lost 4 bases and 1 base, there was a span of 8 bases. CDR3 coding DNA: TGTGCCAGCAGTGTGTACGGGTCTGGGGCCAACGTCCTGACTTTC. It encodes CASSVYGSGANVLTF.

The V call is TRBV4-2, the J call TRBJ2-1, with 12 bases lining up with TRBD2. V lost 2 bases, J lost 0 bases, and 11 bases stayed unmatched. The CDR3 extends over 20 amino acids. From germline, CDR1 is LGHNA and CDR2 YNFKEQ. The CDR3 nucleotides are TGTGCCAGCAGCCAACCGACTAGCGGGGGCCCCACCAGCTCCTACAATGAGCAGTTCTTC. Protein: CASSQPTSGGPTSSYNEQFF.

V is TRBV7-2 and J is TRBJ1-2; 7 bases are shared with TRBD1. The germline gives CDR1 SGHTA, CDR2 FQGNSA. This CDR3 is built from 14 residues. The V and J ends lost 5 bases and 3 bases, in that order; junction bases with no gene match: 6. The CDR3 region is CASSLTGTDYGYTF. The CDR3 nucleotides are TGTGCCAGCAGCCTAACCGGGACAGACTATGGCTACACCTTC. Drawing the rest from reference TRBV7-2 and TRBJ1-2, the complete variable domain is GAGVSQSPSNKVTEKGKDVELRCDPISGHTALYWYRQSLGQGLEFLIYFQGNSAPDKSGLPSDRFSAERTGGSVSTLTIQRTQQEDSAVYLCASSLTGTDYGYTFGSGTRLTVV.

In DNA, the CDR3 is TGTGCCAGCAGCTTATGGGGAGGGACTGGGGCCAACGTCCTGACTTTC. This gives the protein CASSLWGGTGANVLTF. The V and J genes are TRBV7-3 and TRBJ2-6, with TRBD2 identical over 7 bases. There are 16 residues in the CDR3. Trimming took 2 bases from V and 2 from J; bases not matched to a gene: 3. Germline assignment: CDR1 SGHTA and CDR2 FQGTGA.

The chain couples TRBV15 to TRBJ1-6, with a weak D call TRBD1 (5 bases). Trimming pared 7 bases from V and 13 bases from J, leaving 20 bases between. CDR1 and CDR2 (germline): LNHNV, YYDKDF (reference sequence). The CDR3 totals 14 residues. The CDR3 spells CATNPTVGFPPLHF. The CDR3 nucleotides are TGTGCCACCAACCCGACAGTGGGCTTTCCCCCCCTCCACTTT. Variable domain in full (rest from reference TRBV15 and TRBJ1-6): DAMVIQNPRYQVTQFGKPVTLSCSQTLNHNVMYWYQQKSSQAPKLLFHYYDKDFNNEADTPDNFQSRRPNTSFCFLDIRSPGLGDTAMYLCATNPTVGFPPLHFGNGTRLTVT.

The gene calls are TRBV6-5 and TRBJ1-1; D is unclear. CDR3 size: 15 residues. Germline V CDR1 and CDR2: MNHEY, SVGAGI. The ends were cut back, 0 bases at V and 1 base at J, with 9 bases in the middle. This CDR3 is CASSYSVRTNTEAFF. The CDR3 coding sequence is TGTGCCAGCAGTTACTCAGTTCGGACGAACACTGAAGCTTTCTTT.

J is TRBJ1-2 and V is TRBV10-3; a possible D gene is TRBD1 (6 bases). Germline V CDR1 and CDR2: ENHRY, SYGVKD. V dropped 11 bases and J dropped 3 bases, with 22 bases sitting between them. The CDR3 spans 15 residues. In DNA, the CDR3 is TGTGCCGCGACCGGGACACAACCTAGAGACTATGGCTACACCTTC. Translation: CAATGTQPRDYGYTF.

This chain uses TRBV7-2 with TRBJ1-3; TRBD1 matches 7 bases. This CDR3 comprises 15 residues. Trimming took 5 bases from V and 2 from J; bases not matched to a gene: 6. Germline V lookup: CDR1 SGHTA, CDR2 FQGNSA. This chain's CDR3 is CASSIQGQPGNTIYF. For the CDR3, the DNA is TGTGCCAGCAGCATACAGGGACAGCCTGGAAACACCATATATTTT.

J is TRBJ1-2 and V is TRBV7-7, with unresolved D. There are 13 residues in the CDR3. Germline V gene sequence: CDR1 SSHAT, CDR2 FNYEAQ (reference sequence). Trimming removed 7 bases at V and 4 bases at J, with 13 bases between. The CDR3 sequence is CASTFGKGYGYTF. The DNA for the CDR3 is TGTGCCAGCACCTTCGGAAAAGGCTATGGCTACACCTTC.

This clonotype has just one count. The germline gene is not matched at one end of the junction; a read error may be the cause. This chain links TRBV10-3 with TRBJ2-5, with D unclear. The CDR3 contains 12 residues. Germline V gene sequence: CDR1 ENHRY, CDR2 SYGVKD. The CDR3 is CAISPDQGTQYF. DNA of the CDR3: TGTGCCATCAGTCCCGATCAAGGGACCCAGTACTTC.

In its sample, this clonotype ranks as large. The CDR3 sequence: CASSLTAHEQYF. CDR3 bases: TGTGCCAGCAGCCTGACAGCGCACGAGCAGTACTTC. This sequence joins TRBV7-9 and TRBJ2-7; tentative D call: TRBD1 (5 bases). Deletions cut 5 bases from V and 5 bases from J, with 10 bases between. The CDR3 runs 12 residues. The germline CDR1 and CDR2 sequences are SEHNR and FQNEAQ (reference sequence).

This chain joins TRBV6-7 and TRBJ1-1; D unresolved. TRBV6-7 is placed among ORFs of uncertain function. This CDR3 comprises 13 residues. The V end was cut by 7 bases, the J end by 2 bases, with 11 bases between. CDR3 sequence: CASTHRLNTEAFF. The CDR3 DNA reads TGTGCCAGCACCCACCGTCTAAACACTGAAGCTTTCTTT.